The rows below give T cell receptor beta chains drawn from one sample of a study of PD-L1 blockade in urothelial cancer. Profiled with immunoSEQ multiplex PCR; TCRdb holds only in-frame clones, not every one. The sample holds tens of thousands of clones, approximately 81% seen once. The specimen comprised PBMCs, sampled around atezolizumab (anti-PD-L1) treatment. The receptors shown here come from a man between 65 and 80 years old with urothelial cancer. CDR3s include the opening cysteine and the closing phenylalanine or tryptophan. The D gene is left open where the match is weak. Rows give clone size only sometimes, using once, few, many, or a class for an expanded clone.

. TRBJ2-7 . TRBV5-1 TGCGCCAGCAGCCGCGGAACCGAGGGCTACGAGCAGTACTTC CASSRGTEGYEQYF
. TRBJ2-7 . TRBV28 TGTGCCAGCAGACAAACAGGGATGTACGAGCAGTACTTC CASRQTGMYEQYF
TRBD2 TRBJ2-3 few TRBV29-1 TGCAGCGTTGAGGGACTAGCGAGAAAACCTGCGCAGTATTTT CSVEGLARKPAQYF
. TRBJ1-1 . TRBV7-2 TGTGCCAGCAGCTTAACGGTTGCGGGGAACACTGAAGCTTTCTTT CASSLTVAGNTEAFF
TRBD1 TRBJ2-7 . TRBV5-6 TGTGCCAGCCAGACAGGGAACGAGCAGTACTTC CASQTGNEQYF
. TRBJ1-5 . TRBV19 TGTGCCAGTAGTATTAAGGGGAGGGTCAATCAGCCCCAGCATTTT CASSIKGRVNQPQHF
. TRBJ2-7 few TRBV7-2 TGTGCCAGCAGCTTACTGGGGGCGCAGGGCTACGAGCAGTACTTC CASSLLGAQGYEQYF
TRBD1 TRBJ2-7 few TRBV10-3 TGTGCCATCAGTTTCTCCGGGACAGGGGGCGACGAGCAGTACTTC CAISFSGTGGDEQYF
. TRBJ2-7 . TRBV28 TGTGCCAGCAGTTTTAAGGAGGGCCGCGAGCAGTACTTC CASSFKEGREQYF
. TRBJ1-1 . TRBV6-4 TGTGCCAGCAGTGCTTCCGGGTGGCATATGAACACTGAAGCTTTCTTT CASSASGWHMNTEAFF
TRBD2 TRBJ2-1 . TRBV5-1 TGCGCCAGCAGCCCGGAGGCGGGGGGGAATGAGCAGTTCTTC CASSPEAGGNEQFF
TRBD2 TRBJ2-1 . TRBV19 TGTGCCAGTAATAGACTAGCGGGAGTAAATGAGCAGTTCTTC CASNRLAGVNEQFF
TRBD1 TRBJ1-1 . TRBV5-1 TGCGCCAGCAGCAGGCAGGACAGGGAGGGGACTGAAGCTTTCTTT CASSRQDREGTEAFF
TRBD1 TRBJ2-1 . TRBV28 TGTGCCAGCGGCGGACAGGGGGATTATCGGTCCTACAATGAGCAGTTCTTC CASGGQGDYRSYNEQFF
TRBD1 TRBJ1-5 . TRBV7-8 TGTGCCAGCAGCCCTCAGGGGGTTCGCAATCAGCCCCAGCATTTT CASSPQGVRNQPQHF
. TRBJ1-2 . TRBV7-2 TGTGCCAGCAGCCCCTCGAGGGTTCGGAGCGGCTACACCTTC CASSPSRVRSGYTF
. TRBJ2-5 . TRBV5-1 TGCGCCAGCAGCTTGGGACAGGTCCAAGAGACCCAGTACTTC CASSLGQVQETQYF